These 26 T cell receptor beta chains came from one sample sequenced in a study of breast tumors, draining lymph nodes, adjacent tissues. Each CDR3 protein is one row after TCRdb ran MiXCR on the multiplex PCR reads. The sample yields 47,000 or so distinct CDR3 sequences, roughly 24% seen once. Source material: breast tumor tissue. The origin of the receptors is a female donor with breast cancer. Some clones in this sample may be carry-over from other donors' samples.

V and J are TRBV4-2 and TRBJ1-4, with TRBD1 identical over 12 bases. The germline V gene encodes CDR1 LGHNA and CDR2 YNFKEQ. V gave up 3 bases and J gave up 7 bases; unmatched junction bases: 9. This CDR3 is built from 17 residues. Here the CDR3 DNA reads TGTGCCAGCAGCCACGTCCCGGGACAGGGGGCTCGTGAAAAACTGTTTTTT. This sequence encodes CASSHVPGQGAREKLFF.

In this sample, this clonotype is medium-sized (0.01 to 0.1%). The J gene is TRBJ2-7, the V gene TRBV6-1; D is unclear. V was shortened by 1 base and J by 4 bases, with 14 bases between the two germline ends. CDR3 length: 15 residues. Germline V gene data show CDR1 as MNHNS and CDR2 as SASEGT. The CDR3 protein is CASSEEAADFYEQYF. CDR3 bases: TGTGCCAGCAGTGAAGAGGCGGCCGACTTTTACGAGCAGTACTTC.

This clonotype was detected many times. V usage is TRBV15 and J usage is TRBJ1-5; TRBD1 might be the D (6 bases). Trimming stripped 5 bases from V and 0 bases from J, with 17 bases between. This CDR3 contains 17 residues. Germline CDR1 LNHNV, CDR2 YYDKDF (reference sequence). The CDR3 nucleotides are TGTGCCACCAGCTCGACCGGGACACCTAATAGCAATCAGCCCCAGCATTTT. Its translation is CATSSTGTPNSNQPQHF.

This clonotype was seen many times. The chain employs TRBV20-1 and TRBJ1-5, with 12 bases matching TRBD1. V lost 5 bases to trimming and J lost 6 bases; unmatched junction nucleotides: 8. The CDR3 length is 15 residues. Germline CDR1 reads DFQATT; CDR2 reads SNEGSKA (reference sequence). The DNA of the CDR3 is TGCAGTGCTCTTCCGGGACAGGGGGCTAGTCAGCCCCAGCATTTT. Translation: CSALPGQGASQPQHF.

The chain is built from TRBV9 and TRBJ2-5, with 9 bases identical to TRBD1. The CDR3 covers 16 residues. V shed 3 bases, J shed 0 bases, and the junction held 6 bases outside the gene matches. CDR1 is SGDLS, CDR2 YYNGEE, per germline. The CDR3, as DNA: TGTGCCAGCAGCGAGGGGACAGGGAAGTACCAAGAGACCCAGTACTTC. Translating gives CASSEGTGKYQETQYF.

Note on this clonotype: This may be a read error: a much more frequent sequence differs by one nucleotide. CDR3 nucleotides: TGTGCCTGGCAACCGGGACTTAAAAAACGTACCTACAAGCAGTACTTC. Residues: CAWQPGLKKRTYKQYF. The V gene is TRBV30, the J gene TRBJ2-7; D is perhaps TRBD2 (6 bases). In germline, CDR1 is GTSNPN, CDR2 SVGIG (reference sequence). The CDR3 spans 16 residues. Filled out from reference TRBV30 and TRBJ2-7, the complete variable domain reads SQTIHQWPATLVQPVGSPLSLECTVEGTSNPNLYWYRQAAGRGLQLLFYSVGIGQISSEVPQNLSASRPQDRQFILSSKKLLLSDSGFYLCAWQPGLKKRTYKQYFGPGTRLTVT.

This clonotype is medium-sized within its sample. The V call is TRBV9, the J call TRBJ2-3; D unresolved. The CDR3 spans 14 residues. V lost 0 bases to trimming and J lost 0 bases, with 5 bases between them. Germline assignment: CDR1 SGDLS and CDR2 YYNGEE. CDR3 coding DNA: TGTGCCAGCAGCGTAGGCGGTAGCACAGATACGCAGTATTTT. Amino acid sequence: CASSVGGSTDTQYF.

This clonotype was picked up many times. This sequence joins TRBV13 and TRBJ2-1, with 9 bases lining up with TRBD2. CDR3 length: 13 amino acids. The V and J ends lost 2 bases and 15 bases, in that order; junction bases with no gene match: 8. The germline V gene encodes CDR1 PRHDT and CDR2 FYEKMQ (reference sequence). CDR3 nucleotide sequence: TGTGCCAGCAGCTTAAAGGCTAGCGGGGTGCCGTTCTTC. Translation gives CASSLKASGVPFF.

The V gene is TRBV7-8, the J gene TRBJ1-2; D may be TRBD1 (5 bases). Germline lookup yields CDR1 SGHVS and CDR2 FQNEAQ. Trimming stripped 3 bases from V and 3 bases from J, with 17 bases between. The length of the CDR3 is 16 residues. In nucleotides, the CDR3 is TGTGCCAGCAGCTTCCGCCGGGGGAGGTCGGACTATGGCTACACCTTC. Its protein is CASSFRRGRSDYGYTF.

This clonotype was detected many times. The chain joins TRBV7-3 to TRBJ2-1, with 11 positions matching TRBD2. Germline V gene lookup returns CDR1 SGHTA and CDR2 FQGTGA. V shed 2 bases, J shed 6 bases, and the junction held 3 bases outside the gene matches. The CDR3 contains 15 residues. The chain's CDR3 is CASSLGTSGFNEQFF. The CDR3 DNA is TGTGCCAGCAGCTTAGGGACTAGCGGTTTCAATGAGCAGTTCTTC.

This clonotype appeared many times. The chain employs TRBV7-2 and TRBJ2-7; 9 nucleotides align to TRBD1. The junction had 7 bases not matched to a gene; V was cut back by 5 bases and J by 2 bases. Germline V CDR1 and CDR2: SGHTA, FQGNSA. The CDR3 totals 15 residues. The CDR3 loop reads CASSEGTGNTYEQYF. Written as DNA, the CDR3 is TGTGCCAGCAGCGAAGGGACAGGGAACACCTACGAGCAGTACTTC.

Ten or more counts support this clonotype. In DNA form, the CDR3 reads TGTGCCAGCAGTTCGAGACTAGCGGGAGGGCAAAAGGGAGAGACCCAGTACTTC. Protein sequence: CASSSRLAGGQKGETQYF. This chain links TRBV12-3 or TRBV12-4 with TRBJ2-5; 14 bases fit TRBD2. V lost 4 bases to trimming and J lost 4 bases; unmatched junction nucleotides: 11. The CDR3 sequence is 18 residues long.

The chain carries TRBV6-1 and TRBJ1-5, with 7 bases fitting TRBD1. Germline trimming cut 6 bases from V and 4 bases from J; bases unmatched to any gene: 9. This CDR3 comprises 15 residues. Germline-derived CDR1 and CDR2 are MNHNS and SASEGT. CDR3 region: CASSAWGQTNQPQHF. The CDR3 DNA follows: TGTGCCAGCAGCGCTTGGGGACAGACAAATCAGCCCCAGCATTTT.

This clonotype came up many times. The rearrangement links TRBV9 to TRBJ1-5; D is possibly TRBD1 (5 bases). V shed 0 bases and J shed 5 bases, with 12 bases lying between them. CDR1 is SGDLS, CDR2 YYNGEE, per germline. This CDR3 comprises 15 residues. The CDR3 region has the DNA TGTGCCAGCAGCGTAGATGACAGACCCTATCAGCCCCAGCATTTT. This translates into CASSVDDRPYQPQHF.

This clonotype was detected many times. The chain employs TRBV6-5 and TRBJ2-2; 9 nucleotides agree with TRBD1. There are 15 residues in the CDR3. From germline, CDR1 is MNHEY and CDR2 SVGAGI. V dropped 6 bases and J dropped 3; count of bases not matched to a gene: 5. The CDR3: CASRAGTGYTGELFF. CDR3 nucleotides: TGTGCCAGCAGAGCCGGGACAGGGTACACCGGGGAGCTGTTTTTT.

This clonotype was counted at least ten times. This chain connects TRBV6-1 to TRBJ1-5; no definite D call. This CDR3 spans 14 amino acids. The V and J ends lost 3 bases and 1 base respectively, with 7 bases between them. Germline CDR1 is MNHNS and CDR2 is SASEGT. The CDR3 loop reads CASSELRSNQPQHF. The DNA of the CDR3 is TGTGCCAGCAGTGAGTTACGGAGCAATCAGCCCCAGCATTTT.

The J gene is TRBJ2-7, the V gene TRBV4-1, with a possible D match to TRBD2 (6 bases). The CDR3 length is 14 residues. Trimming left V 2 bases short and J 0 bases short, with 8 bases between. Germline CDR1 MGHRA, CDR2 YSYEKL. CDR3 sequence reads: CASSQPGDSYEQYF. The CDR3 nucleotides read TGCGCCAGCAGCCAACCGGGGGACTCCTACGAGCAGTACTTC.

This clonotype was found many times. The CDR3 sequence: CASTPGPANYGYTF. The CDR3 coding sequence is TGTGCCAGCACCCCAGGACCCGCTAACTATGGCTACACCTTC. The V gene is TRBV2, the J gene TRBJ1-2; no firm D call. This CDR3 has 14 residues. V lost 7 bases, J lost 0 bases, and 12 bases lay in between. CDR1 is SNHLY and CDR2 is FYNNEI in the germline V gene.

Ten or more counts support this clonotype. As DNA, the CDR3 is TGCAGTGCTCCCCGAGGTAGCGTGGATACGCAGTATTTT. Translated: CSAPRGSVDTQYF. The rearrangement links TRBV20-1 to TRBJ2-3; weak D call: TRBD2 (5 bases). The ends were cut back, 5 bases at V and 6 bases at J, with 15 bases in the middle. The CDR3 covers 13 residues. CDR1 and CDR2 (germline): DFQATT, SNEGSKA (reference sequence).

This clonotype was seen many times. The CDR3 sequence is CASSPFGRGLSGELFF. CDR3 nucleotide sequence: TGTGCCAGCTCACCATTCGGCAGGGGGCTGTCCGGGGAGCTGTTTTTT. V usage is TRBV18 and J usage is TRBJ2-2; 8 bases agree with TRBD1. The CDR3 is 16 residues long. In germline, CDR1 is KGHSH, CDR2 LQKENI. V was clipped by 2 bases and J by 6 bases; unmatched bases: 8.

This clonotype has at least ten counts. The CDR3 loop reads CASSLWGNSNQPQHF. Written as DNA, the CDR3 is TGTGCCAGCAGCTTGTGGGGGAATAGCAATCAGCCCCAGCATTTT. V gene TRBV5-8 combines with J gene TRBJ1-5; a possible D gene is TRBD1 (5 bases). Germline lookup yields CDR1 SGHTS and CDR2 YDEGEE. The V and J ends lost 1 base and 0 bases respectively, with 8 bases between them. The CDR3 consists of 15 residues.

The sample holds a few counts of this clonotype. This chain uses TRBV27 with TRBJ2-2, with 8 bases lining up with TRBD1. With 1 base clipped from V and 5 bases from J, the junction kept 12 bases outside the gene matches. Germline lookup yields CDR1 MNHEY and CDR2 SMNVEV (reference sequence). The CDR3 consists of 18 residues. Here the CDR3 DNA reads TGTGCCAGCAGTTTATATTCCCCCGGGACAGGAAAGACCGGGGAGCTGTTTTTT. Amino acids: CASSLYSPGTGKTGELFF.

This clonotype was counted many times. The rearrangement uses TRBV9 and TRBJ2-1, with TRBD2 matching over 7 bases. Germline-derived CDR1 and CDR2 are SGDLS and YYNGEE. J was trimmed by 7 bases and V by 3 bases; bases with no gene match: 10. This CDR3 has 15 residues. The CDR3 DNA reads as TGTGCCAGCAGCGGTAGCGGGTCCCCTGGGAATGAGCAGTTCTTC. It translates to CASSGSGSPGNEQFF. The whole variable domain, filled in from reference TRBV9 and TRBJ2-1, reads DSGVTQTPKHLITATGQRVTLRCSPRSGDLSVYWYQQSLDQGLQFLIQYYNGEERAKGNILERFSAQQFPDLHSELNLSSLELGDSALYFCASSGSGSPGNEQFFGPGTRLTVL.

This clonotype was counted at least ten times. This sequence joins TRBV27 and TRBJ2-7; 10 bases fit TRBD2. The germline V gene has CDR1 MNHEY and CDR2 SMNVEV (reference sequence). V lost 6 bases and J lost 4; bases outside the gene matches: 9. This CDR3 spans 15 amino acids. The CDR3 sequence: CASSSLAGESYEQYF. The CDR3 bases are TGTGCCAGCAGCTCTCTAGCGGGGGAATCGTACGAGCAGTACTTC.

There are many counts of this clonotype. The gene calls are TRBV20-1 and TRBJ2-7, with 7 bases lining up with TRBD2. Germline V lookup: CDR1 DFQATT, CDR2 SNEGSKA (reference sequence). The CDR3 length is 15 residues. With 2 bases clipped from V and 0 bases from J, the junction kept 7 bases outside the gene matches. The CDR3 DNA is TGCAGTGCTAGAAAACCTCGGGACTACTCCTACGAGCAGTACTTC. It yields the protein CSARKPRDYSYEQYF.

The chain couples TRBV27 to TRBJ2-1; possible D gene TRBD2, 6 bases. The V end lost 6 bases, the J end lost 10 bases, and 16 bases lay between the germline ends. Germline CDR1 and CDR2: MNHEY and SMNVEV (reference sequence). The CDR3 runs 13 residues. The CDR3: CASSSSEGWEQFF. DNA of the CDR3: TGTGCCAGCAGCTCTAGCGAGGGCTGGGAGCAGTTCTTC.